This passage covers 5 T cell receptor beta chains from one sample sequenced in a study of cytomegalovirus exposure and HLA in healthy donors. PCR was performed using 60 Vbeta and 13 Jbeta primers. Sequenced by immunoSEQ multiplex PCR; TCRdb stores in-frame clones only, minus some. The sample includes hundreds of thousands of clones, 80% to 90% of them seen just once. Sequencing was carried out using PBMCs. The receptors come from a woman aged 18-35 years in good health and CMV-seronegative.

The CDR3 loop is CASSTAGTGDLTEAFF. The CDR3, as DNA: TGCGCCAGCAGCACAGCCGGGACAGGGGATCTCACTGAAGCTTTCTTT. The chain links TRBV5-1 to TRBJ1-1, with 10 bases aligning to TRBD1. The CDR3 covers 16 residues. From germline, CDR1 is SGHRS and CDR2 YFSETQ. After removal of 4 bases from V and 4 bases from J, the junction contained 10 bases not matched to a gene.

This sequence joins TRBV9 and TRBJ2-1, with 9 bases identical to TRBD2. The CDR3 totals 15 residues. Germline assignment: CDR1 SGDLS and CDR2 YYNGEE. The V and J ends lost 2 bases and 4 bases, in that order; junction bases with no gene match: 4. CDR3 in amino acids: CASSVSSGVYNEQFF. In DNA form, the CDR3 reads TGTGCCAGCAGCGTCTCTAGCGGGGTATACAATGAGCAGTTCTTC.

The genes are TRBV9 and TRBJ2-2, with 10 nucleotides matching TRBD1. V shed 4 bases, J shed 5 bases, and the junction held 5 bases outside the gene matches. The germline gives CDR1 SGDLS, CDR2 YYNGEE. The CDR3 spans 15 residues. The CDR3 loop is CASSRDRGNTGELFF. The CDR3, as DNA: TGTGCCAGCAGCCGGGACAGGGGAAATACCGGGGAGCTGTTTTTT.

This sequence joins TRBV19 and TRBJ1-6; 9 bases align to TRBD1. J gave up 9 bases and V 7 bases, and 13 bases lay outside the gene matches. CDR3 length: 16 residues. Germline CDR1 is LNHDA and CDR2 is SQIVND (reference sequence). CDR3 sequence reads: CASNLPGQGGGSPLHF. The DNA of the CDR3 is TGTGCCAGTAACCTTCCGGGACAGGGCGGGGGTTCACCCCTCCACTTT.

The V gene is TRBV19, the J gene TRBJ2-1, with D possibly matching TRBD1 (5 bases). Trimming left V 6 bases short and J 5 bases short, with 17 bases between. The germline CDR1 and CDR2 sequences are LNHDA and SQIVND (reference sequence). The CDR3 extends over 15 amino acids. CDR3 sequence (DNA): TGTGCCAGTAGCCCCGGGTGGGGCTACCACAATGAGCAGTTCTTC. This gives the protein CASSPGWGYHNEQFF. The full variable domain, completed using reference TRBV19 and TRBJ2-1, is DGGITQSPKYLFRKEGQNVTLSCEQNLNHDAMYWYRQDPGQGLRLIYYSQIVNDFQKGDIAEGYSVSREKKESFPLTVTSAQKNPTAFYLCASSPGWGYHNEQFFGPGTRLTVL.